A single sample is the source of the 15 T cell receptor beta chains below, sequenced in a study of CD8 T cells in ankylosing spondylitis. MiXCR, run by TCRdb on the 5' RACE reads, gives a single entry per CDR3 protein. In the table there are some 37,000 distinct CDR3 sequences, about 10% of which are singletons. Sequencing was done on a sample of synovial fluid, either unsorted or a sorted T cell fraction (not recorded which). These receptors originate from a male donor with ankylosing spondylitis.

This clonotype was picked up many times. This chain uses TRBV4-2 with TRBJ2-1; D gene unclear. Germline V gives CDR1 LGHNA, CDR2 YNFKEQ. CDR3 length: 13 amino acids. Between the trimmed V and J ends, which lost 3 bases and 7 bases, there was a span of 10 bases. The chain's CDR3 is CASSHGIGNEQFF. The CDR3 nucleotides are TGTGCCAGCAGCCATGGAATCGGGAATGAGCAGTTCTTC.

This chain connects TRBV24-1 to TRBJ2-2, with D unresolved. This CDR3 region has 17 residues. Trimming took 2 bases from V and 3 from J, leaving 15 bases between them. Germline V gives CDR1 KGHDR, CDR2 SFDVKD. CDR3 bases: TGTGCCACCAGTGATTCCTATCTGACGGGTTACACCGGGGAGCTGTTTTTT. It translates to CATSDSYLTGYTGELFF.

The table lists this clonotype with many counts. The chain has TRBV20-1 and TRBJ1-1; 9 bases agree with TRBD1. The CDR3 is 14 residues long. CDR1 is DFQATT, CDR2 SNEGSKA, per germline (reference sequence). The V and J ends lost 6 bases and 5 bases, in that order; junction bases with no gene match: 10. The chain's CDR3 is CSAEDRGVWTEAFF. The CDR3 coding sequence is TGCAGTGCCGAAGACAGGGGGGTGTGGACTGAAGCTTTCTTT.

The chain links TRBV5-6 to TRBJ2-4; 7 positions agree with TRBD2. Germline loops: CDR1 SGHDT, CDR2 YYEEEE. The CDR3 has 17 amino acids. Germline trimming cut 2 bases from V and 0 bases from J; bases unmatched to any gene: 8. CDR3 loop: CASSFGTSAIAKNIQYF. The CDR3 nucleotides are TGTGCCAGCAGCTTCGGTACTAGCGCCATAGCCAAAAACATTCAGTACTTC.

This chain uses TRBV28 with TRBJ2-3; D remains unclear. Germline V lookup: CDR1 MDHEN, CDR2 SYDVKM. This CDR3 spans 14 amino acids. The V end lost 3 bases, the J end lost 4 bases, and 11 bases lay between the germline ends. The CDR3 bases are TGTGCCAGCAGTTTCTCTTTAGCTTCAGATACGCAGTATTTT. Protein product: CASSFSLASDTQYF.

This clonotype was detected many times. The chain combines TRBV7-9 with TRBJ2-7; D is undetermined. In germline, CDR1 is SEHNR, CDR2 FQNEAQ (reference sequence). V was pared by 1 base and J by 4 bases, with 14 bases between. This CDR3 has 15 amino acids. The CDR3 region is CASSLEPLLGYEQYF. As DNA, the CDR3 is TGTGCCAGCAGCTTAGAACCTCTGCTCGGTTACGAGCAGTACTTC. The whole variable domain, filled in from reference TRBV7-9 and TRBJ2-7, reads DTGVSQNPRHKITKRGQNVTFRCDPISEHNRLYWYRQTLGQGPEFLTYFQNEAQLEKSRLLSDRFSAERPKGSFSTLEIQRTEQGDSAMYLCASSLEPLLGYEQYFGPGTRLTVT.

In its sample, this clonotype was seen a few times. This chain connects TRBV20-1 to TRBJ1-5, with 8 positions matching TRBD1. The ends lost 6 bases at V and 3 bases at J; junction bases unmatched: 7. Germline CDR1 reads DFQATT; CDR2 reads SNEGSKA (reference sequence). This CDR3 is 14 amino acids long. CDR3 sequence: CSAEGQGYNQPQHF. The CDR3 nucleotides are TGCAGTGCGGAAGGACAGGGTTACAATCAGCCCCAGCATTTT.

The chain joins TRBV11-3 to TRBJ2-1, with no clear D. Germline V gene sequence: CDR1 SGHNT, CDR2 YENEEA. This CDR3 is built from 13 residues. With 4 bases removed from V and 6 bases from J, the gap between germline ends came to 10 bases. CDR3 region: CASSSDEANEQFF. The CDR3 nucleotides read TGTGCCAGCAGCTCCGACGAGGCCAATGAGCAGTTCTTC.

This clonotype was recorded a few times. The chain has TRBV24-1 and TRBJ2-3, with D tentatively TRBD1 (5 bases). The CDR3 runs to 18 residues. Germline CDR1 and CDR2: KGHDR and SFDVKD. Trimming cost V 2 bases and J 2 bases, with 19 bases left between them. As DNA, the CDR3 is TGTGCCACCAGTGATTGGAGTTCGGTTCCAGGGCTCACAGATACGCAGTATTTT. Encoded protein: CATSDWSSVPGLTDTQYF.

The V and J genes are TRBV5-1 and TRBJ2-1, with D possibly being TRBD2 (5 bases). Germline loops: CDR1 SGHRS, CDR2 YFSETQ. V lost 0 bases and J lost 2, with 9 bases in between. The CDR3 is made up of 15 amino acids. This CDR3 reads CASSLGGRAYNEQFF. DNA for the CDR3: TGCGCCAGCAGCTTGGGAGGGAGAGCCTACAATGAGCAGTTCTTC.

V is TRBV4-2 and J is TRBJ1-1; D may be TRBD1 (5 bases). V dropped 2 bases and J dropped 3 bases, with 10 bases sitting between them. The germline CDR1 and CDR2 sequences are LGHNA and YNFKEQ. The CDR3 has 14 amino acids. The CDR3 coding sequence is TGTGCCAGCAGCCAATTAACAGGTTACACTGAAGCTTTCTTT. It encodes CASSQLTGYTEAFF.

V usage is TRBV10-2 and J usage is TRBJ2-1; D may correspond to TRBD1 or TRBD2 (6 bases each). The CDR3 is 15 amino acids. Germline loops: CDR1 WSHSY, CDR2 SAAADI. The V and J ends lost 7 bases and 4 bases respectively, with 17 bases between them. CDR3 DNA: TGCGCCAGCAACAACGACTGGGGGGCTTACAATGAGCAGTTCTTC. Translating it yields CASNNDWGAYNEQFF.

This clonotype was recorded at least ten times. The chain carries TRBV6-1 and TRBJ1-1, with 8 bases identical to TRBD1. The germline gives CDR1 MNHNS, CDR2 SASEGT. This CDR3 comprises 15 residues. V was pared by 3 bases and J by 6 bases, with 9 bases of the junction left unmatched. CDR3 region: CASSEGDRIGAEAFF. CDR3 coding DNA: TGTGCCAGCAGTGAGGGGGACAGGATTGGCGCTGAAGCTTTCTTT.

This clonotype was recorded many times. The CDR3 reads CASSPGPKAENYEQYF. For the CDR3, the DNA is TGTGCCAGCAGTCCTGGACCGAAGGCCGAAAACTACGAGCAGTACTTC. This chain connects TRBV27 to TRBJ2-7; D is ambiguous. The CDR3 spans 16 residues. CDR1 MNHEY and CDR2 SMNVEV come from the germline V gene (reference sequence). Trimming stripped 5 bases from V and 3 bases from J, with 20 bases between.

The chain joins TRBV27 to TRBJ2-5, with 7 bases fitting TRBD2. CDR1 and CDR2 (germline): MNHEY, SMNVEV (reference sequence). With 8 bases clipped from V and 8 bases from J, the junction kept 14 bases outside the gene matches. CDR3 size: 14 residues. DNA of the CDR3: TGTGCCAGCGCTCTCCGCCTAGCGGAAAACACCCAGTACTTC. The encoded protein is CASALRLAENTQYF.